This section outlines one T cell receptor beta chain sequence together with its context. Its antigen is not identified. Here immunoSEQ multiplex PCR was the method, and the copy in TCRdb shows in-frame clones only, minus some. This sample has 22,000 or so clones, with around 85% found just once. The sample is drawn from a study of OX40 agonist ivuxolimab in advanced cancers. Study context: Under the entry rules, prior anti-PD-1, anti-PD-L1 or anti-CTLA-4 therapy was allowed, and 35% to 40% had some.

Overall study results and limits: The study did not work out the antigen specificity of the expanded peripheral T cells.

This sample comprised CD4+ or CD8+ T cells sorted from blood, obtained in a trial of the OX40 agonist ivuxolimab. The clonotype comes from an adult with an advanced solid tumor such as melanoma, head and neck, liver or kidney cancer.

The CDR3: CASSSPGLGEQYF. The CDR3, as DNA: TGTGCCAGCAGCTCTCCGGGACTAGGCGAGCAGTACTTC. This rearrangement joins TRBV7-9 to TRBJ2-7, with 8 bases matching TRBD2. CDR3 length: 13 amino acids. CDR1 is SEHNR, CDR2 FQNEAQ, per germline (reference sequence). J lost 6 bases, V lost 4 bases, and 5 bases had no gene match.